This paragraph reports one TCR beta chain. The sample is drawn from a study of OX40 agonist ivuxolimab in advanced cancers. Study-wide background: Dose-escalation patients' cancers were hepatocellular carcinoma, melanoma, renal cell or head and neck cancer.

Libraries were prepared by immunoSEQ multiplex PCR; TCRdb keeps only in-frame clonotypes and omits some of them. The sample includes roughly 19,000 clones, 80% to 85% of them seen just once. The clonotype originates from an adult with an advanced solid tumor such as melanoma, head and neck, liver or kidney cancer. Sequenced material: CD4+ or CD8+ T cells sorted from blood, taken in a trial of the OX40 agonist ivuxolimab.

For the CDR3, the DNA is TGTGCCAGCAGACCAAATTACGGAAGCTCCTACGAGCAGTACTTC. The encoded protein is CASRPNYGSSYEQYF. V gene TRBV6-6 combines with J gene TRBJ2-5; D is undetermined. The end of the DNA aligns better with TRBJ2-7, so the J call may be wrong. The length of the CDR3 is 15 residues. Germline V gives CDR1 MNHNY, CDR2 SVGAGI (reference sequence).